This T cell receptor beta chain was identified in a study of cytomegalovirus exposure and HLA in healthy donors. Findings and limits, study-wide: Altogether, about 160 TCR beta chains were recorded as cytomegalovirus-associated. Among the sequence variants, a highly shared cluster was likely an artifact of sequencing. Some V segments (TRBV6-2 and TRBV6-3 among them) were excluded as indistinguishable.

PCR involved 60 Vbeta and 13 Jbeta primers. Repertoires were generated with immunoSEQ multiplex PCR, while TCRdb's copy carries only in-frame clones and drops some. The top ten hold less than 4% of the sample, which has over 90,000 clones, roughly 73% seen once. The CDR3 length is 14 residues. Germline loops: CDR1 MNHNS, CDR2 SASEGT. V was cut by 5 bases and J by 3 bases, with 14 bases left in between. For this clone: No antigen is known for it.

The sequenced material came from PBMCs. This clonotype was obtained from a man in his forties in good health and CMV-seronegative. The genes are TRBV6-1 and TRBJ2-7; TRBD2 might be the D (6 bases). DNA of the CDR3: TGTGCCAGCAGTTTCACATCGCGGGACTACGAGCAGTACTTC. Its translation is CASSFTSRDYEQYF.